What follows describes a single TCR beta chain. Which antigen it targets is not known. No base quality information exists; no much larger clone differs at one position. For CDR1 and CDR2, the germline V gene lists KGHSH and LQKENI. At the junction V is shortened by 3 bases and J by 4 bases; bases outside the gene matches: 9. From cysteine to phenylalanine, the CDR3 is 16 amino acids long. Here the CDR3 DNA is all that survives: 48 bases in frame from base 1. The immunoSEQ Assay, a bias-controlled multiplex PCR, was used to amplify TCRbeta CDR3 regions from genomic DNA. Under the source paper's analysis protocol: Within the assay, amplification of reference gene primers was used to estimate how many nucleated cells each sample contained. Sequence reads were collapsed and filtered to measure the absolute abundance of every unique TCRbeta CDR3 rearrangement. For each sample, productive Simpson clonality was calculated as the square root of Simpson's diversity index over productive rearrangements. TCRdb retrieved this table from immuneACCESS and kept in-frame rearrangements only. Not all clones are present; in checked studies, unresolved V genes account for under half, and no reason is known for the remainder. The V and J calls and clone size are taken from that table; D and trimming were inferred from the DNA. The sample has 340,000 or so clones on record, 80% to 90% of them singletons. The top ten hold about 3% of the sample.

The data were taken from a study of blood T cell repertoires in COVID-19 (dated by TCRdb to 2020 to 2022). About the investigation overall: Collaborator samples came from the United States, Italy and Spain and covered acute and convalescent phases of COVID-19. Deeply sampled blood TCRbeta repertoires from subjects exposed to, actively infected with, or recovered from COVID-19 were included in the dataset. The repertoires were released in a freely available public database intended as a resource for research on the immune response to SARS-CoV-2. Samples came from the ongoing ImmuneRACE study (first 160 participants) plus 1,254 subjects from 6 global collaborators. HLA class I and class II types, where available, came from metadata supplied by the sample provider rather than from assay-based typing. Sample metadata almost always included a de-identified subject ID, COVID-19 status, age in years and sex. The material from the prospective study consisted of cDNA or gDNA derived from T cells, B-cell-depleted T cells, or PBMCs. Overall results and qualifications from the work: The amount of clinical and demographic metadata varied by source and participant and was provided uncurated.

Each collaborating institution followed its own protocols to collect whole blood in K2EDTA tubes. Collaborator samples were shipped for TCRbeta analysis as frozen whole blood, isolated PBMCs, or DNA extracted from either sample type. Recombination connected TRBV18 to TRBJ2-3; 8 of the junction bases match TRBD2. This TCR was recovered from a man younger than 40 with active or convalescent COVID-19. Sequences were obtained from peripheral blood. DNA sequence: TGTGCCAGCTCACCTCGGGGGGGCTCCCGGGCAGATACGCAGTATTTT. Translated, this gives CASSPRGGSRADTQYF.